Listed here is a single T cell receptor beta chain. All of the isolated RNA was reverse transcribed, so expressed TCRB transcripts were sequenced. Some clones are missing from TCRdb's copy, which holds only in-frame ones; the method was immunoSEQ multiplex PCR. The data hold 110,000 to 150,000 clones, with about 9.1% observed a single time. The data derive from a study of beta chain features in type 1 diabetes. The CDR3 loop spans 15 amino acids. V lost 5 bases to trimming and J lost 7 bases, with 19 bases between them. Germline V gene data show CDR1 as LGHNA and CDR2 as YNFKEQ. The source is a woman aged 40 to 49 in good health. Material for sequencing was central memory CD4+ T cells from blood. The chain combines TRBV4-2 with TRBJ2-3; D perhaps matches TRBD1 (7 bases). CDR3 nucleotides: TGTGCCAGCAGCTTGGAGGGGGCATCTCGAAATACGCAGTATTTT. Translation gives CASSLEGASRNTQYF.